The T cell receptor beta chain under discussion was sequenced for a study of cytomegalovirus exposure and HLA in healthy donors. Between the trimmed V and J ends, which lost 3 bases and 0 bases, there was a span of 15 bases. The CDR3 spans 17 residues. From germline, CDR1 is MGHDK and CDR2 SYGVNS. Primers: 60 Vbeta forward and 13 Jbeta reverse. Profiling relied on immunoSEQ multiplex PCR, and the TCRdb table lists in-frame clones only, not all of them. The profile shows a few hundred thousand clones, about 83% of them singletons. Each donor's status was that of a healthy bone marrow donor. Concerning this clone itself: Its cognate antigen is unknown.

General study findings and limits: Most of the TCR beta V segments (in an earlier analysis) were productive either about 90% or about 30% of the time. Associated with HLA alleles at 0.05 false discovery rate in a later analysis were 17,000 or so TCR beta sequences.

The rearrangement links TRBV25-1 to TRBJ2-1, with D possibly being TRBD2 (5 bases). The TCR comes from a woman in her 40s in good health and CMV-seropositive. Source material: PBMCs. CDR3 amino acids: CASSDLRSSYSYNEQFF. CDR3 nucleotides: TGTGCCAGCAGTGACCTGCGGTCTAGCTACTCCTACAATGAGCAGTTCTTC.